This T cell receptor (beta chain) is drawn from a study of T cell responses to AZD1222 COVID-19 vaccine. Libraries were prepared by immunoSEQ multiplex PCR; TCRdb keeps only in-frame clonotypes and omits some of them. This table holds approximately 88,000 clones, almost 80% found once. General study points: With dominance at 160-218 and 743-854, vaccine-associated CD4 TCRs spanned spike. The breadth and depth of Spike-specific TCRs increased once two AZD1222 doses had been given. Clonal diversity may have been underestimated, and the donors were mostly white British, with more females than males. Repertoire sampling happened only post peak T cell response.

V lost 5 bases to trimming and J lost 1 base; unmatched junction nucleotides: 6. From germline, CDR1 is MNHNY and CDR2 SVGAGI (reference sequence). The CDR3 is 15 residues long. With respect to this clone: Its specificity is not known.

Sequenced here: peripheral blood, sampled on day 0 of AZD1222 vaccination. This receptor was taken from an adult in good health. The chain couples TRBV6-6 to TRBJ2-7, with 9 bases lining up with TRBD1. The CDR3 loop is CASSTGTGSSYEQYF. The CDR3 nucleotides are TGTGCCAGCAGTACCGGGACAGGGAGTTCCTACGAGCAGTACTTC.